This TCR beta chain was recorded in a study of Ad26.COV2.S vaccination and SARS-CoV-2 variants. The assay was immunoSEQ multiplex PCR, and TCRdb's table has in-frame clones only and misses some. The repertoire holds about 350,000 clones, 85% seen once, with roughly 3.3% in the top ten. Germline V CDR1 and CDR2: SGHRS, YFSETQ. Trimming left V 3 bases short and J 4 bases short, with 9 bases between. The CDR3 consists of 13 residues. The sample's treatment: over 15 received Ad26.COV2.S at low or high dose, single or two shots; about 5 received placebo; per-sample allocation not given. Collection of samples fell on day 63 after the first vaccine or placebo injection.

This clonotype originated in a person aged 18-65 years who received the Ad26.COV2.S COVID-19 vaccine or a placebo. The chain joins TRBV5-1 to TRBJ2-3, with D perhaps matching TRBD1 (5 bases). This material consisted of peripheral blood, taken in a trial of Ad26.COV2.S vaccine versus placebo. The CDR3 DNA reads TGCGCCAGCAGCTGGGGCGAGTCAGATACGCAGTATTTT. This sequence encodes CASSWGESDTQYF.